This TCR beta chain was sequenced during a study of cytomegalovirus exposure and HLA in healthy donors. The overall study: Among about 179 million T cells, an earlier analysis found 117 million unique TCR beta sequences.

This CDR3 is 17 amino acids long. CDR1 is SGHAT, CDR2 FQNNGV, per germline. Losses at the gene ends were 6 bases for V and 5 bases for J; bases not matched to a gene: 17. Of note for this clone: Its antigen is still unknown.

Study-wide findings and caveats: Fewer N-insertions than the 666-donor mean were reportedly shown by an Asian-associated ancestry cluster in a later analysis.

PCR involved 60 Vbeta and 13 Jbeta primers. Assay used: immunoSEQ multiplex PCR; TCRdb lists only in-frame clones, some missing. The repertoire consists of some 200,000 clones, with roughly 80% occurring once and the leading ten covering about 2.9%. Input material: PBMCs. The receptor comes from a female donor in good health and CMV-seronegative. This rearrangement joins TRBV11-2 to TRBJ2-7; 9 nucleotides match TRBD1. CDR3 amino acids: CASRHWTGVEEVHEQYF. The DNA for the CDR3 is TGTGCCAGCAGGCACTGGACAGGGGTAGAGGAGGTGCACGAGCAGTACTTC.